This TCR beta chain derives from a study of T-cell reconstitution after alpha-beta-depleted transplantation in children (TCRdb year 2016). In the study overall: Using TCR repertoire profiling, the study followed T-cell immune reconstitution in a quantitative way in children after TCRalphabeta/CD19-depleted allogeneic hematopoietic cell transplantation.

The library was prepared using PCR. The sample was run on an Illumina HiSeq 2500. TCR library preparation used molecular barcoding, with unique molecular identifiers applied to normalize quantification of the TCRbeta repertoire. TCRdb cleaned the public reads at Q25 with fastp, built clones with MiXCR and kept in-frame beta chains. Here each entry gathers all rows of one CDR3 protein and keeps the most common genes and DNA. Within this sample are roughly 190,000 distinct CDR3 sequences, with less than 15% of them counted one time only. The ten largest make up less than 15% of the sample. The CDR3 sequence holds 16 residues, the cysteine and phenylalanine included. The sequence is cut down to CDR3 DNA, 48 bases in frame from base 1. Looking up the germline V gene yields CDR1 SGHRS and CDR2 YFSETQ. Trimming accounts for 4 bases at V and 9 bases at J, while the number of junction bases matched to no gene is 15.

In its sample, this clonotype was seen a few times. Its antigen target is currently unknown. No base quality values were provided; no much bigger clone lies one nucleotide off. The source material was PBMCs from the stem cell graft donor, sampled from the stem cell graft. Recombination linked TRBV5-1 to TRBJ2-1; a stretch of 8 junction bases matches TRBD2. The TCR was taken from a human donor who donated a stem cell graft to a child with acute lymphoblastic leukemia. The CDR3 is CASSLYRDGGVGEQFF. The nucleotides read TGCGCCAGCAGCCTTTACCGGGACGGGGGGGTAGGTGAGCAGTTCTTC.